A selection of T cell receptor beta chains follows, all from one sample in a study of T cells in Graves' hyperthyroidism and ophthalmopathy. Using its own MiXCR run on the multiplex PCR reads, TCRdb lists one record per CDR3 protein. The table shows 750,000 to 950,000 distinct CDR3 sequences, with roughly 37% occurring only once. The material sequenced was blood. The receptors here all came from a man aged 18 to 35 with Graves' hyperthyroidism. The CDR3 runs from the conserved cysteine through the conserved F or W. D genes are given only for firm matches. A clone size is listed for some rows: how often the clone was seen (once, few, many), or a class if it is expanded.

D | J | V | size | DNA | CDR3
. | TRBJ2-7 | TRBV7-8 | many | TGTGCCAGCAGCTTGACAAGTCGCGAGCAGTACTTC | CASSLTSREQYF
. | TRBJ1-1 | TRBV20-1 | once | TGCAGTGCTAGCGTGGCAGGAGCTAACACTGAAGCTTTCTTT | CSASVAGANTEAFF
. | TRBJ1-1 | TRBV19 | many | TGTGCCAGCAGTACGACAGGAACCACTGAAGCTTTCTTT | CASSTTGTTEAFF
. | TRBJ2-5 | TRBV7-9 | few | TGTGCCAGCAGCCTCGGAGGGGTCAGCCAAGAGACCCAGTACTTC | CASSLGGVSQETQYF
. | TRBJ1-2 | TRBV5-6 | many | TGTGCCAGCACCCGGGACGGATATGGCTACACCTTC | CASTRDGYGYTF
. | TRBJ1-2 | TRBV7-8 | . | TGTGCCAGCAGCTCCCAGGGGCAGGGCTACACCTTC | CASSSQGQGYTF
. | TRBJ1-4 | TRBV19 | few | TGTGCCAGTAAATGGAGGACTAATGAAAAACTGTTTTTT | CASKWRTNEKLFF
TRBD2 | TRBJ2-7 | TRBV4-3 | . | TGCGCCAGCAGCCAAGGGGGGACTAGCGGGTACTACGAGCAGTACTTC | CASSQGGTSGYYEQYF
. | TRBJ1-2 | TRBV11-2 | . | TGTGCCAGCAGCTTAGATGGTCGGCAGGCGTCTGGCTACACCTTC | CASSLDGRQASGYTF
. | TRBJ1-1 | TRBV7-2 | . | TGTGCCAGCACCAAACATGAGGGGGACACTGAAGCTTTCTTT | CASTKHEGDTEAFF
TRBD2 | TRBJ2-7 | TRBV24-1 | . | TGTGCCAGCAGTTTAATGGCTAGCGGGAGTTTCGAGCAGTACTTC | CASSLMASGSFEQYF
. | TRBJ1-5 | TRBV13 | many | TGTGCCAGCAGCCGAGGGGTTCAGCCCCAGCATTTT | CASSRGVQPQHF
. | TRBJ1-1 | TRBV5-1 | . | TGTGCCAGCAGGACGGAAACCGTTGAAGCTTTCTTT | CASRTETVEAFF
. | TRBJ1-5 | TRBV14 | many | TGTGCCAGCAGCCATTGGGGCAATCAGCCCCAGCATTTT | CASSHWGNQPQHF
. | TRBJ1-4 | TRBV20-1 | few | TGCAGTGCTAGAGGAACAGAATCTGCAACTAATGAAAAACTGTTTTTT | CSARGTESATNEKLFF
TRBD1 | TRBJ1-2 | TRBV12-3/TRBV12-4 | few | TGTGCTAGTGAGGCCGGGACAGGGGACGGCTACACCTTC | CASEAGTGDGYTF
TRBD1 | TRBJ1-2 | TRBV24-1 | . | TGTGCCACCAGTGACAGGGGGCACGGCTACACCTTC | CATSDRGHGYTF
TRBD2 | TRBJ2-2 | TRBV7-3 | . | TGTGCCAGCAGCTTGGGACTAGCGGGAGGTACTCGCGGACCCGGGGAGCTGTTTTTT | CASSLGLAGGTRGPGELFF
. | TRBJ2-3 | TRBV7-3 | few | TGTGCCAGCAGCTTATCACACTTGGGTACGCAGTATTTT | CASSLSHLGTQYF
TRBD2 | TRBJ2-7 | TRBV7-2 | few | TGTGCCAGCAGCTTGAGTGGGCGGGAGAGCTCCTACGAGCAGTACTTC | CASSLSGRESSYEQYF
TRBD1 | TRBJ1-2 | TRBV10-2 | many | TGCGCCAGCAGTGAGACAGGGGGTAATGGCTACACCTTC | CASSETGGNGYTF
. | TRBJ1-1 | TRBV7-9 | many | TGTGCCAGCAGCTCTAAAGGGGCGAACACTGAAGCTTTCTTT | CASSSKGANTEAFF
. | TRBJ1-5 | TRBV27 | . | TGTGCCAGCCGGAATAATCAGCCCCAGCATTTT | CASRNNQPQHF
. | TRBJ2-5 | TRBV6-5 | few | TGTGCCAGCAGCTCCGACTCGGTCAGGGAGACCCAGTACTTC | CASSSDSVRETQYF
. | TRBJ1-1 | TRBV7-6 | many | TGTGCCAGCAGCTCCTCTGAGTGGAACACTGAAGCTTTCTTT | CASSSSEWNTEAFF
. | TRBJ2-5 | TRBV2 | many | TGTGCCAGCAGACCCAAAGGGGCCCAGTACTTC | CASRPKGAQYF
. | TRBJ2-7 | TRBV2 | few | TGTGCCAGCAGTGAAGGGCCACCCGAGCAGTACTTC | CASSEGPPEQYF
TRBD1 | TRBJ1-5 | TRBV7-8 | many | TGTGCCAGCAGCGTCGGAGGGGGCGGGACCCAGCATTTT | CASSVGGGGTQHF
. | TRBJ2-7 | TRBV20-1 | many | TGCAGTGCTAGAGAACAGTCGGACTACGAGCAGTACTTC | CSAREQSDYEQYF
TRBD2 | TRBJ2-3 | TRBV9 | . | TGTGCCAGCAGCGTAGGAGGACTAGACGGAGATACGCAGTATTTT | CASSVGGLDGDTQYF
TRBD1 | TRBJ2-7 | TRBV5-1 | . | TGCGCCAGCAGCCGGGACAGGTACACCTACGAGCAGTACTTC | CASSRDRYTYEQYF
TRBD1 | TRBJ1-5 | TRBV29-1 | . | TGCAGCGTTCGTCAGGGGGCTGGGGATCAGCCCCAGCATTTT | CSVRQGAGDQPQHF
. | TRBJ2-2 | TRBV24-1 | . | TGTGCCACCAGTGCTTTACCTGACCGGGCCGGGGAGCTGTTTTTT | CATSALPDRAGELFF
. | TRBJ2-7 | TRBV7-9 | many | TGTGCCAGCAGCTACAACCTACGGATGGGCGAGCAGTACTTC | CASSYNLRMGEQYF
. | TRBJ1-6 | TRBV10-3 | many | TGTGCCATCAGCAGGGACGGGGAGCTCAACTATAATTCACCCCTCCACTTT | CAISRDGELNYNSPLHF
. | TRBJ1-2 | TRBV20-1 | many | TGCAGTACAGGGAATTCCTATGGCTACACCTTC | CSTGNSYGYTF
TRBD2 | TRBJ2-7 | TRBV9 | . | TGTGCCAGCAGCTTGGGCCCCCTAGCGGGAGGGCCCCACGAGCAGTACTTC | CASSLGPLAGGPHEQYF
TRBD2 | TRBJ2-5 | TRBV10-3 | . | TGTGCCAGCAGCCCTACCTTATCTAGCGGCAGCGAGACCCAGTACTTC | CASSPTLSSGSETQYF
. | TRBJ1-5 | TRBV6-5 | few | TGTGCCAGCAGGCCCTGGACAGAATTAAATCAGCCCCAGCATTTT | CASRPWTELNQPQHF
TRBD1 | TRBJ2-7 | TRBV12-3/TRBV12-4 | many | TGTGCCAGCGGTCTGACCGGGACAGGGTACGAGCAGTACTTC | CASGLTGTGYEQYF